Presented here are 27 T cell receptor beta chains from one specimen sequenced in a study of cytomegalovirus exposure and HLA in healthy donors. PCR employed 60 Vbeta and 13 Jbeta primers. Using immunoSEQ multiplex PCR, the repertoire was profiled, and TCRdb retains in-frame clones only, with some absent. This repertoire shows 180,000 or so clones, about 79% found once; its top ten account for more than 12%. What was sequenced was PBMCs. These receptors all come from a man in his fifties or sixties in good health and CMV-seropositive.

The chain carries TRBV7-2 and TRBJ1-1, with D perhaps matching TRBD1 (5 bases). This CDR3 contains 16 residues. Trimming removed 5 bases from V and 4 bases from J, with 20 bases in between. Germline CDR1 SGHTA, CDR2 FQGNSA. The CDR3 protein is CASSRQGWPPRTEAFF. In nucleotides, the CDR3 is TGTGCCAGCAGCCGCCAGGGTTGGCCGCCTCGCACTGAAGCTTTCTTT.

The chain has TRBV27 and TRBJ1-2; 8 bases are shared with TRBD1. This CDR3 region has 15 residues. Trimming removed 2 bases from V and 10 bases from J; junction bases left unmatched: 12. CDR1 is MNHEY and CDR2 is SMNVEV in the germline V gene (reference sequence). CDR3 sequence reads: CASSLGLGQAVDYTF. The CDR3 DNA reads TGTGCCAGCAGTTTAGGACTGGGACAGGCGGTCGACTACACCTTC.

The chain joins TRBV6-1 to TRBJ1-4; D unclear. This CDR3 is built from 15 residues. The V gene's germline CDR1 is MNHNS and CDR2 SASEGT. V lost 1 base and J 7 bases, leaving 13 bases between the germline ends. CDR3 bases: TGTGCCAGCAGTGAAGAGCCAGGTAATGCTGAAAAACTGTTTTTT. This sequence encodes CASSEEPGNAEKLFF.

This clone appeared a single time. The DNA of the CDR3 is TGTGCCAGCAGCTTGGGTGGAGGGGCAGAGCGTCAGCCCCAGCATTTT. Amino acids: CASSLGGGAERQPQHF. The V and J genes are TRBV5-8 and TRBJ1-5, with D tentatively TRBD1 (5 bases). Deletions cut 0 bases from V and 6 bases from J, with 16 bases between. Germline CDR1 and CDR2: SGHTS and YDEGEE. CDR3 length: 16 amino acids.

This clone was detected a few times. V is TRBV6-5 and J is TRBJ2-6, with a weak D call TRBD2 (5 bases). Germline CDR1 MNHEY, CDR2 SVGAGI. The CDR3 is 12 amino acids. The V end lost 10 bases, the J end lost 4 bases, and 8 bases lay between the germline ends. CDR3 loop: CATSGGANVLTF. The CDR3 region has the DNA TGTGCCACCTCGGGGGGGGCCAACGTCCTGACTTTC.

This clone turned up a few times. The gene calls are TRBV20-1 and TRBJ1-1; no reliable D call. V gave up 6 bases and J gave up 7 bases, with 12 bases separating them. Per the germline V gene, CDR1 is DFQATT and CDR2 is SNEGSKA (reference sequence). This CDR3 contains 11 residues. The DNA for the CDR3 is TGCAGTGCCAGATTATACAATGAAGCTTTCTTT. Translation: CSARLYNEAFF.

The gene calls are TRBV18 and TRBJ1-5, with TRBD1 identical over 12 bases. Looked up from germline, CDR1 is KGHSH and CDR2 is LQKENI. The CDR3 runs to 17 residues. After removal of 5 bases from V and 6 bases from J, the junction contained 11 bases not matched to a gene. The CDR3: CASSAGTGGYSVQPQHF. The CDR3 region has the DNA TGTGCCAGCTCAGCCGGGACAGGGGGCTATTCCGTTCAGCCCCAGCATTTT.

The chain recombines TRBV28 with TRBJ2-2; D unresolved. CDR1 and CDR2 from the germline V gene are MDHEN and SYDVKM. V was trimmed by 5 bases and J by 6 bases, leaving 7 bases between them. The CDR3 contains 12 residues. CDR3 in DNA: TGTGCCAGCAGTGCGTTCCCCGGGGAGCTGTTTTTT. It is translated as CASSAFPGELFF.

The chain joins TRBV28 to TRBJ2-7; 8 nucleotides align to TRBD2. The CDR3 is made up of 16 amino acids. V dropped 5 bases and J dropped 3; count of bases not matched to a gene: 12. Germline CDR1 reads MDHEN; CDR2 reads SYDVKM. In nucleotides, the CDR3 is TGTGCCAGCAGTGGTTACTATAGCGGGGACTTCTACGAGCAGTACGTC. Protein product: CASSGYYSGDFYEQYV.

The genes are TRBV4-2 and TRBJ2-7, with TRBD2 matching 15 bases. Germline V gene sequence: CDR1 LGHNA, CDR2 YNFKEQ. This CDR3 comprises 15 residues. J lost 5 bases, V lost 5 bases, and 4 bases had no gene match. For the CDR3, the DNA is TGTGCCAGCAGCGCCGGGACTAGCGGGGGGAACGAGCAGTACTTC. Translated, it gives CASSAGTSGGNEQYF.

The CDR3 loop reads CASSIIALGRGQENIQYF. The CDR3 DNA is TGTGCCAGTAGTATTATCGCCTTGGGCAGGGGGCAAGAAAACATTCAGTACTTC. This chain joins TRBV19 and TRBJ2-4; 8 bases agree with TRBD1. This CDR3 region has 18 residues. The trim removed 3 bases at V and 5 bases at J, leaving 15 bases unmatched. CDR1 and CDR2 (germline): LNHDA, SQIVND (reference sequence). Full variable domain (outside the CDR3, taken from reference TRBV19 and TRBJ2-4): DGGITQSPKYLFRKEGQNVTLSCEQNLNHDAMYWYRQDPGQGLRLIYYSQIVNDFQKGDIAEGYSVSREKKESFPLTVTSAQKNPTAFYLCASSIIALGRGQENIQYFGAGTRLSVL.

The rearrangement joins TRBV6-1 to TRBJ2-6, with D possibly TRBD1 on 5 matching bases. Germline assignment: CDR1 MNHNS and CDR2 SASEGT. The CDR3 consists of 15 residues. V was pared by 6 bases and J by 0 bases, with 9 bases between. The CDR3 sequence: CASRSTASGANVLTF. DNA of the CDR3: TGTGCCAGCAGATCGACAGCCTCTGGGGCCAACGTCCTGACTTTC.

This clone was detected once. CDR3 protein: CASSPRDRDSPLHF. CDR3 DNA: TGTGCCAGCTCACCACGTGACAGGGATTCACCCCTCCACTTT. The chain couples TRBV18 to TRBJ1-6; TRBD1 agrees at 7 bases. The trim removed 1 base at V and 8 bases at J, leaving 2 bases unmatched. CDR1 is KGHSH and CDR2 is LQKENI in the germline V gene. The CDR3 covers 14 residues.

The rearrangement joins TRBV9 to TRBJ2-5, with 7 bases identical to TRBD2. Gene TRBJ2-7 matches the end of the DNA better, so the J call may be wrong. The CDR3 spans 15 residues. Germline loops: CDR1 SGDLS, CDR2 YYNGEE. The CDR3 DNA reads TGTGCCAGCAGCCCCAGCGGGACCAGCTCCTACGAGCAGTACTTC. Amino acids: CASSPSGTSSYEQYF.

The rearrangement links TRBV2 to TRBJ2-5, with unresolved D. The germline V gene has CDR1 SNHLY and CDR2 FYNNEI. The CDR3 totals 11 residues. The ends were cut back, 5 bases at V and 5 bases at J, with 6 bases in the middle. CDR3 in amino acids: CASSKEETQYF. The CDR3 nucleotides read TGTGCCAGCAGTAAGGAGGAGACCCAGTACTTC.

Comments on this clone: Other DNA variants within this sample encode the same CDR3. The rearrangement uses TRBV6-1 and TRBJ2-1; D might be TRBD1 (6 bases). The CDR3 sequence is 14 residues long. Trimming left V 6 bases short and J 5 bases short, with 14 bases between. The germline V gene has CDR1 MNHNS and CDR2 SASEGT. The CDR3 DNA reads TGTGCCAGCAGCGAACAAGGGGGAAACAATGAGCAGTTCTTC. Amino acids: CASSEQGGNNEQFF.

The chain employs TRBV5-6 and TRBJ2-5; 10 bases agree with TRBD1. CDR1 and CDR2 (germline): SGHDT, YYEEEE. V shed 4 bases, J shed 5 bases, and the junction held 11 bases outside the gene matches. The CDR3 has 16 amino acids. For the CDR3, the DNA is TGTGCCAGCAGCCTAGGGACAGGGGTATCTAGGGAGACCCAGTACTTC. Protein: CASSLGTGVSRETQYF.

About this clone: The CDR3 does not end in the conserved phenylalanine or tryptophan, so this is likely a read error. The CDR3 here is CASTPPGGRQPQHL. DNA of the CDR3: TGTGCCAGCACGCCGCCAGGGGGGCGACAGCCCCAGCATCTT. The rearrangement joins TRBV6-1 to TRBJ1-5; TRBD1 matches at 7 bases. V shed 7 bases, J shed 7 bases, and the junction held 10 bases outside the gene matches. CDR1 and CDR2 from the germline V gene are MNHNS and SASEGT. The length of the CDR3 is 14 residues.

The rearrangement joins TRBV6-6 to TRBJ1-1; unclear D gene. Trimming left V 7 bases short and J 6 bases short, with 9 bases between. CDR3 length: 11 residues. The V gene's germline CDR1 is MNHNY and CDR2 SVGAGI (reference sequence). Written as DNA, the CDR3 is TGTGCCAGCACCGACAACTCTGAAGCTTTCTTT. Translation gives CASTDNSEAFF.

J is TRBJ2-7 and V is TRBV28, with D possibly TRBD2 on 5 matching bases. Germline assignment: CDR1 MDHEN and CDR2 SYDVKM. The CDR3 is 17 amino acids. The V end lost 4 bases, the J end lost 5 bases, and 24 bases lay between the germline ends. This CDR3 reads CASSSSGEPTSMDEQYF. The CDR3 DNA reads TGTGCCAGCAGTTCATCCGGGGAACCCACATCCATGGACGAGCAGTACTTC. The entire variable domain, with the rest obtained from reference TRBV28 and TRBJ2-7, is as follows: DVKVTQSSRYLVKRTGEKVFLECVQDMDHENMFWYRQDPGLGLRLIYFSYDVKMKEKGDIPEGYSVSREKKERFSLILESASTNQTSMYLCASSSSGEPTSMDEQYFGPGTRLTVT.

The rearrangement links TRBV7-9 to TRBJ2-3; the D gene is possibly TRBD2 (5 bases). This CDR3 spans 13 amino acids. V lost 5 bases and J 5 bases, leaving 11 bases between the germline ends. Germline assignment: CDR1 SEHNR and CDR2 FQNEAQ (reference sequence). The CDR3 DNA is TGTGCCAGCAGCCTCCGGGGTGGAGATACGCAGTATTTT. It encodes CASSLRGGDTQYF. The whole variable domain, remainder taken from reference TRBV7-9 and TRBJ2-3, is DTGVSQNPRHKITKRGQNVTFRCDPISEHNRLYWYRQTLGQGPEFLTYFQNEAQLEKSRLLSDRFSAERPKGSFSTLEIQRTEQGDSAMYLCASSLRGGDTQYFGPGTRLTVL.

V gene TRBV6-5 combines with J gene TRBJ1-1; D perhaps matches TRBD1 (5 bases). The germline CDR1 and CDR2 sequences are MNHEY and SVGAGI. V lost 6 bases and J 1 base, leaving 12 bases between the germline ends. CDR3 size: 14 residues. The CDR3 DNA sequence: TGTGCCAGCAGCTTGACAGCCGGGAACACTGAAGCTTTCTTT. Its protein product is CASSLTAGNTEAFF.

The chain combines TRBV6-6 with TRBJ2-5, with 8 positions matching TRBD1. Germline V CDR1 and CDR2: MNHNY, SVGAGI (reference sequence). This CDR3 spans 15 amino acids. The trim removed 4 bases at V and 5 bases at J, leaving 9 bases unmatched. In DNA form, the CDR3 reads TGTGCCAGCAGTTCGGACAGGGAGAACTTGGAGACCCAGTACTTC. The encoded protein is CASSSDRENLETQYF.

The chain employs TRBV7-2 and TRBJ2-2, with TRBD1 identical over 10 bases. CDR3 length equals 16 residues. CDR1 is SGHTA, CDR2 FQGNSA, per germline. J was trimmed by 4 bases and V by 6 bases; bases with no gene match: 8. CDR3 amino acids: CASSPGGTGATGELFF. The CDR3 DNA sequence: TGTGCCAGCAGTCCCGGGGGGACAGGGGCCACCGGGGAGCTGTTTTTT.

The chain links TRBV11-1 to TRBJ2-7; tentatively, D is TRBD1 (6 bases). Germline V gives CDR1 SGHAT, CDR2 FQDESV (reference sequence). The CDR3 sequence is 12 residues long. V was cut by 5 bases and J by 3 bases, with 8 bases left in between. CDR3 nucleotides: TGTGCCAGCAGCAAACAGGGCTACGAGCAGTACTTC. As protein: CASSKQGYEQYF.

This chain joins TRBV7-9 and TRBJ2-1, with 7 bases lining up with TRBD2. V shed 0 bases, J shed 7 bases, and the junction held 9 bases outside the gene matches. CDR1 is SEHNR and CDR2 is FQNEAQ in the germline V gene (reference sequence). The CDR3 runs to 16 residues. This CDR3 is CASSLAGTTGGNEQFF. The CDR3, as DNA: TGTGCCAGCAGCTTAGCTGGGACTACGGGCGGAAATGAGCAGTTCTTC.

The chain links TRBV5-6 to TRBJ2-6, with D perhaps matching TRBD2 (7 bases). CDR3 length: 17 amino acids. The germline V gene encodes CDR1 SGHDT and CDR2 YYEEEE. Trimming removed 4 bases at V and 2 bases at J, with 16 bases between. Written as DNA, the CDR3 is TGTGCCAGCAGCCCCGGGACGGGGGGCGCTGGGGCCAACGTCCTGACTTTC. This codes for CASSPGTGGAGANVLTF.